This TCR beta chain was observed in a study of blood T cell repertoires in COVID-19. Study context: Spain, Italy and the United States supplied samples that represented acute and convalescent COVID-19. PBMCs, B-cell-depleted T cells, or T cells were the source of the cDNA or gDNA that made up the material.

The V gene end was trimmed by 5 bases and the J gene end by 9 bases; junction bases not matched to a gene: 10. Germline V lookup: CDR1 SGHTA, CDR2 FQGNSA. CDR3 length equals 14 residues. Source study methods: Estimation of nucleated cell counts was performed using reference gene primer amplification. The protocol was immunoSEQ multiplex PCR, while the TCRdb copy is restricted to in-frame clones and leaves out a portion. From that table come the V and J calls and clone size; the DNA was used to work out D and trimming. This table has roughly 260,000 clones, roughly 86% appearing once. The J gene is TRBJ2-4, the V gene TRBV7-2; 7 bases are shared with TRBD1. The clonotype was recovered from a man aged 35 to 55 who had recovered from COVID-19. The sample consisted of peripheral blood. In DNA, the CDR3 is TGTGCCAGCAGCCTTCGACAGGGAGATGTCATTCAGTACTTC. Encoded protein: CASSLRQGDVIQYF.